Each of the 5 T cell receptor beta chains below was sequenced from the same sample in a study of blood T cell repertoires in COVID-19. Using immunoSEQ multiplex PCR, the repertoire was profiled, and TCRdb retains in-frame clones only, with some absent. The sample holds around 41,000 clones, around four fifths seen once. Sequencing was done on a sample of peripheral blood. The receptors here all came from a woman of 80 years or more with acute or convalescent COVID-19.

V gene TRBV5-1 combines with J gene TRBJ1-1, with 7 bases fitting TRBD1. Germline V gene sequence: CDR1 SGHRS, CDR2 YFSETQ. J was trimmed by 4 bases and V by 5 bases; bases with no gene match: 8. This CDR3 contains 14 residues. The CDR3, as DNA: TGCGCCAGCAGAGATCTGACAGGGTCCACTGAAGCTTTCTTT. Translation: CASRDLTGSTEAFF.

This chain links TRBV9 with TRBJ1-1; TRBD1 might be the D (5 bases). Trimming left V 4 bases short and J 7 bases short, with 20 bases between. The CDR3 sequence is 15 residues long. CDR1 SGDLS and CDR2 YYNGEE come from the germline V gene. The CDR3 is CASSILGTSGGEAFF. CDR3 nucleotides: TGTGCCAGCAGCATACTCGGGACCTCGGGGGGTGAAGCTTTCTTT.

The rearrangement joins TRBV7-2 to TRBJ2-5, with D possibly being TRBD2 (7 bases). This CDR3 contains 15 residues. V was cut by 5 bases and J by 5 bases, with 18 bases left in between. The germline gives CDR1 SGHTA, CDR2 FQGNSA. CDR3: CASSRDPGGRETQYF. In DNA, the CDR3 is TGTGCCAGCAGCCGTGACCCGGGGGGCAGGGAGACCCAGTACTTC.

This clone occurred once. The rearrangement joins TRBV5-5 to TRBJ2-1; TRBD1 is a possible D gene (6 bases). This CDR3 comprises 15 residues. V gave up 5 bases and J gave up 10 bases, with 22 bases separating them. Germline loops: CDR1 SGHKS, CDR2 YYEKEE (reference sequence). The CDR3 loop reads CASSQPRDISGEQFF. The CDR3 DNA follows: TGTGCCAGCAGTCAGCCACGGGACATCTCGGGGGAGCAGTTCTTC. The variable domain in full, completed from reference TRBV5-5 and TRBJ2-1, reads DAGVTQSPTHLIKTRGQQVTLRCSPISGHKSVSWYQQVLGQGPQFIFQYYEKEERGRGNFPDRFSARQFPNYSSELNVNALLLGDSALYLCASSQPRDISGEQFFGPGTRLTVL.

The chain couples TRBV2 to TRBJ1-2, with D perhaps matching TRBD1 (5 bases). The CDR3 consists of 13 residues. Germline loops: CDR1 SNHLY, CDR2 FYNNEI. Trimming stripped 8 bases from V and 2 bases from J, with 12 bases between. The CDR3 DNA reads TGTGCCAGCGGGGGGACCGGGAACTATGGCTACACCTTC. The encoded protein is CASGGTGNYGYTF.